This T cell receptor (beta chain) was recorded in a study of vaccination and CD4 T cells after COVID-19. For the study at large: A positive SARS-CoV-2 nasal swab PCR result was recorded for each convalescent patient; about nine were mild and one severe. Convalescents were six males and four females, two of them Hispanic.

The CDR3 has 12 amino acids. V shed 0 bases and J shed 5 bases, with 4 bases lying between them. Germline V gene lookup returns CDR1 MNHEY and CDR2 SMNVEV (reference sequence). This clonotype appeared a few times. The antigen is not known. CD4+ T cells that had been cultured provided DNA sequenced with the Oncomine TCR Beta short-read assay. TCRdb called the PCR reads again in MiXCR, with one record for every CDR3 protein. The sample contains approximately 12,000 distinct CDR3 sequences, over 30% of which appear only once. Described treatment: approximately 9-day PBMC culture with coronavirus spike peptide pools or control peptides (ViraFEST assay).

The chain combines TRBV27 with TRBJ1-2; D not resolved. Input material: cultured CD4+ T cells from blood. The receptor was derived from a human donor with COVID-19. CDR3 in DNA: TGTGCCAGCAGTTTATCCGGTTATGGCTACACCTTC. Protein sequence: CASSLSGYGYTF.